The rows below give T cell receptor beta chains drawn from one sample of a study of blood T cells in healthy people across ages. TCRdb ran MiXCR on the 5' RACE reads and lists one entry per CDR3 protein. The table lists hundreds of thousands of distinct CDR3 sequences, approximately 21% of them singletons, with roughly 3.4% in the top ten. The source material was blood. The source of these receptors is a man in his sixties or seventies in good health. The CDR3 runs from the conserved cysteine through the conserved F or W. The D gene is left open where the match is weak. Clone size, where shown, is once, few, many, or a class for clones that have expanded.

>NA|TRBV5-6|NA
CASSLDWTSYNEQFF
>NA|TRBV4-1|NA
CASSQVSLDEQFF
>NA|TRBV3-1|TRBD2
CASSQGAGVRNEQFF
>NA|TRBV20-1|TRBD2
CSARPGLELDTQYF
>NA|TRBV12-3/TRBV12-4|TRBD1
CASSPHRDRGGKLFF
>NA|TRBV6-5|NA
CASSYPRGQANEKLFF
>few|TRBV3-1|TRBD2
CASSQDWLAGETQYF
>few|TRBV27|NA
CASRAGNTEAFF
>NA|TRBV7-2|NA
CASSLAWDFQETQYF
>NA|TRBV20-1|NA
CSARSNSQETQYF
>NA|TRBV25-1|TRBD1
CASSKGQGWQETQYF
>few|TRBV20-1|TRBD1
CSATGTVLSYEQYF
>few|TRBV3-1|NA
CASSQDEVDRGYEQYF
>few|TRBV27|TRBD2
CASSSSRLAGGPYEQYF
>NA|TRBV10-2|NA
CASSEGQSLAKNIQYF
>NA|TRBV19|NA
CASSFRETYEQYF
>NA|TRBV6-1|NA
CASTQVGRINEQFF
>few|TRBV4-3|TRBD2
CASSQVTGGGELFF
>NA|TRBV5-1|NA
CASAERSYEQYF
>NA|TRBV29-1|NA
CSVVQQGGTGELFF
>NA|TRBV7-9|NA
CASSQTYSSLPGTQYF
>NA|TRBV29-1|NA
CSVGTPTGELVF
>few|TRBV20-1|NA
CSARRPQSSGANVLTF
>few|TRBV5-1|TRBD2
CASSLASSGWETQYF
>few|TRBV6-2/TRBV6-3|NA
CASSYSSSSGRSSYEQYF
>NA|TRBV20-1|NA
CSARDRGRPEAFF
>NA|TRBV3-1|TRBD2
CASRRTSGGDEQFF
>NA|TRBV5-1|NA
CASSLGIGYTDTQYF
>NA|TRBV20-1|NA
CSVRRVGNEQFF
>NA|TRBV6-5|TRBD1
CASSRTGESSPLHF
>few|TRBV7-9|NA
CASSLKSLAENTGELFF
>NA|TRBV28|NA
CASRLPVGFEQFF
>NA|TRBV28|TRBD1
CASRLRTGGLGFF
>few|TRBV9|TRBD1
CASSTDRETYGYTF
>NA|TRBV6-5|NA
CASSPRGRGVMNTEAFF
>NA|TRBV5-6|NA
CASSLVQDDTQYF
>NA|TRBV15|NA
CATSRSRASSQETQYF
>many|TRBV4-3|NA
CASSHSYSRVSNQPQHF
>many|TRBV5-1|NA
CASSSGRATYEQYF
>NA|TRBV24-1|TRBD2
CATSSTGASGNYNEQFF
>NA|TRBV6-2/TRBV6-3|NA
CASNLQGSTEAFF
>few|TRBV2|TRBD1
CASSEPQGGAYEQYF
>NA|TRBV2|NA
CASRWTSGANVLTF
>NA|TRBV14|TRBD2
CASSQGLSGSSNEQFF
>NA|TRBV10-3|NA
CAISQGDTEAFF